This T cell receptor beta chain stems from a study of CD8 T cells in ankylosing spondylitis. Study conclusions and caveats: What seemed typical of ankylosing spondylitis blood was a TCR beta motif built from eight highly homologous variants. Reported data indicate significant enrichment of disease-linked clones within matched ankylosing spondylitis synovial fluid. Prior literature has documented some motif variants in synovial fluid and blood from reactive arthritis.

Germline loops: CDR1 SGDLS, CDR2 YYNGEE. CDR3 length equals 13 residues. V was clipped by 0 bases and J by 2 bases, with 5 bases between them. Within the sample, this clonotype is medium-sized. Its antigen is unknown. Making use of molecular barcodes, quantitative 5'-RACE generated TCR beta libraries. In TCRdb, the 5' RACE reads were re-called with MiXCR into one record per CDR3 protein. The sample lists about 9,000 distinct CDR3 sequences; roughly 3.9% were seen once. The V call is TRBV9, the J call TRBJ1-1; D gene unclear. This TCR was recovered from a female donor with ankylosing spondylitis or in good health (not recorded which). The sample taken for sequencing was blood, either unsorted or a sorted T cell fraction (not recorded which). The CDR3 bases are TGTGCCAGCAGCGTAGGCAGCAACACTGAAGCTTTCTTT. This translates into CASSVGSNTEAFF.